This T cell receptor beta chain was profiled in a study of blood T cell repertoires in COVID-19 (dated by TCRdb to the early 2020s). Some background on the complete study: The collaborator samples originated in the United States, Italy and Spain and spanned the acute and convalescent phases of COVID-19. Deeply sampled blood TCRbeta repertoires from subjects exposed to, actively infected with, or recovered from COVID-19 were included in the dataset. The material from the prospective study consisted of cDNA or gDNA derived from T cells, B-cell-depleted T cells, or PBMCs. The samples were drawn from the first 160 participants of the ongoing ImmuneRACE study and from more than 1,000 subjects provided by 6 global collaborators. Where available, HLA class I and class II types were taken from metadata supplied by the sample provider and were not determined by assay-based typing. The repertoires were released in a freely available public database intended as a resource for research on the immune response to SARS-CoV-2. Sample metadata almost always included a de-identified subject ID, COVID-19 status, age in years and sex. General conclusions and limits of the study: How much clinical and demographic metadata was included differed by source and by participant, and the metadata was provided uncurated.

In the prospective study, participants were about 18 to 95 years old, resided in approximately 25 geographic areas of the United States, and were enrolled through a virtual design. To assign participants to cohorts, the prospective study relied on clinical history that participants themselves reported in a screening survey and a study questionnaire. In the prospective study, mobile phlebotomists collected whole blood, serum and a nasopharyngeal or oropharyngeal swab from each participant. Participants in the prospective study had the option to provide additional blood draws and questionnaires over an approximately 2-month period. Blood samples from the prospective study were shipped frozen or at room temperature prior to DNA extraction. TCRbeta CDR3 regions were amplified from genomic DNA using the immunoSEQ Assay, a bias-controlled multiplex PCR. The source study handled its data this way. The number of nucleated cells in each sample was estimated from the amplification of reference gene primers within the assay. To quantify the absolute abundance of each unique TCRbeta CDR3 rearrangement, sequence reads were collapsed and filtered. Productive Simpson clonality was computed per sample as the square root of Simpson's diversity index over productive rearrangements. The clones in this table, taken by TCRdb from immuneACCESS, are in-frame only. Not every clone is retained; where verified, under half of the shortfall comes from an unresolved V gene, and the cause of the rest is unknown. V and J calls and clone size are given by that table; D and trimming were obtained from the DNA. The sample has 130,000 to 150,000 clones on record, around 87% of them singletons. The ten largest clones represent approximately 1.2% of the sample.

V lost 2 bases and J lost 3 bases; the stretch between them is 13 bases long. The germline V gene encodes CDR1 ENHRY and CDR2 SYGVKD. The CDR3 starts with the cysteine, ends with the phenylalanine, and has 15 residues. Kept here is only the CDR3 DNA, which spans 45 bases and is read in frame from base 1. Details on this clone: Its antigen specificity is not known. The record has no base qualities; no much larger clone is one base away.

The sample taken for sequencing was PBMCs or T cells enriched from blood (not recorded which). The chain joins TRBV10-3 to TRBJ1-2, with TRBD1 as a weak D call on 5 bases. This receptor was identified in a woman in her 30s with acute COVID-19. In nucleotide form, the sequence is TGTGCCATCAGTGAGGGCCCGGCGGGGGACTATGGCTACACCTTC. This yields the protein CAISEGPAGDYGYTF.